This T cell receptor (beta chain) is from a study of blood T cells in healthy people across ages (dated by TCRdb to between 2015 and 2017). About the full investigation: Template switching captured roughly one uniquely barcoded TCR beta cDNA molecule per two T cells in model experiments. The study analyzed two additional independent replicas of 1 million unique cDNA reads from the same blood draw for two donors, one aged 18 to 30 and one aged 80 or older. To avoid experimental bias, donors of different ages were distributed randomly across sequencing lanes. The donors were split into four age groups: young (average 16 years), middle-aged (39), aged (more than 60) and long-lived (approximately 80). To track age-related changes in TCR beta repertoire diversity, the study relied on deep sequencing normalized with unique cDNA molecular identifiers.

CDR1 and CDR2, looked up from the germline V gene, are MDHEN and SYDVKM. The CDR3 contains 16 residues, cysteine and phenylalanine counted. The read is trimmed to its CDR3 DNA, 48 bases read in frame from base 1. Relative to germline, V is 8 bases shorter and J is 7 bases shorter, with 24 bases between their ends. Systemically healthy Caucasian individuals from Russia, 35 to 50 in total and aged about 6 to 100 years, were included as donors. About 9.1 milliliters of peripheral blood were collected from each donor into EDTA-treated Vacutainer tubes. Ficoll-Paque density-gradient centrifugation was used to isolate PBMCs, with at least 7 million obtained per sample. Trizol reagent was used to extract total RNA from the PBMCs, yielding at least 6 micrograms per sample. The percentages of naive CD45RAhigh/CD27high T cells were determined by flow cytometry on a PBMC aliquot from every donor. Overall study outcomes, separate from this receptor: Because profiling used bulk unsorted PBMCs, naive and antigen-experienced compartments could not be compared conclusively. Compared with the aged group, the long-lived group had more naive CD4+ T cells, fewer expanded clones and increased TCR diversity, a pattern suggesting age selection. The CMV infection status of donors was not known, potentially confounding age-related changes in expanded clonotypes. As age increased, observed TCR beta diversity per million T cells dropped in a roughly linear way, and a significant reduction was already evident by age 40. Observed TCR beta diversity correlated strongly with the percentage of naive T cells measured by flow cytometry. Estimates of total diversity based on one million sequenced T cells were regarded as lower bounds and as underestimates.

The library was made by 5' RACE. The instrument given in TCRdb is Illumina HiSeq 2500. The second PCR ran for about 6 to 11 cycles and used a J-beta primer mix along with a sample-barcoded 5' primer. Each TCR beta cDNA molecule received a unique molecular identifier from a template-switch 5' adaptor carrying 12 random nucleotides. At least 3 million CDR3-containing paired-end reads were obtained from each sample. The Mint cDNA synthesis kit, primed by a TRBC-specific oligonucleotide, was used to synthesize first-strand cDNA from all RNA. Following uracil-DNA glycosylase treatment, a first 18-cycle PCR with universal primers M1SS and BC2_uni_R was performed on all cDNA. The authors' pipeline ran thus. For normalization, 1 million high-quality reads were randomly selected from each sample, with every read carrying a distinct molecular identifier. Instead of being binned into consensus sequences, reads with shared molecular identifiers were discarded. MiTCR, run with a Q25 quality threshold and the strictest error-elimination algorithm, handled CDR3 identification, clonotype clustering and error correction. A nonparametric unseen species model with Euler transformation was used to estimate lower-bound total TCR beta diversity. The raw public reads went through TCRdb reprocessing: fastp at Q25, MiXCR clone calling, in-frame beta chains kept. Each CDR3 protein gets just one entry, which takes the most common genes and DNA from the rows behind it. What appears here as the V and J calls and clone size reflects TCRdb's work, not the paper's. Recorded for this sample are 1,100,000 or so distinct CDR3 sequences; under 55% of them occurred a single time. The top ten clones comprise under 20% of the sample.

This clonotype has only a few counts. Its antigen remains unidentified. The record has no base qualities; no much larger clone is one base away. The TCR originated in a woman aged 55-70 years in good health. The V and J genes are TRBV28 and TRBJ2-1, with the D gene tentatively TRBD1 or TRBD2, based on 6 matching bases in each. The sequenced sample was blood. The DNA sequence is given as TGTGCCAGCTCCGGTATGAGGTGGGGGGCCTGGAATGAGCAGTTCTTC. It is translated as CASSGMRWGAWNEQFF. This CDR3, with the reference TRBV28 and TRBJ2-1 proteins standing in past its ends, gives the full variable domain DVKVTQSSRYLVKRTGEKVFLECVQDMDHENMFWYRQDPGLGLRLIYFSYDVKMKEKGDIPEGYSVSREKKERFSLILESASTNQTSMYLCASSGMRWGAWNEQFFGPGTRLTVL.